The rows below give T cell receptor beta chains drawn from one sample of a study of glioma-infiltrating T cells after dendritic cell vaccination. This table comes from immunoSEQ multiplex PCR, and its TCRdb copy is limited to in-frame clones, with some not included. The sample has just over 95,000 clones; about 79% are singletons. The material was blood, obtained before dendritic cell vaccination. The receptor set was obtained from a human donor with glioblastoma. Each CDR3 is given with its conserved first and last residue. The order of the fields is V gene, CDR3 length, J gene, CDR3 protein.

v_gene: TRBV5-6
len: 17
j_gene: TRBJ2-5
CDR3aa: CASSSSLSGRTVQTQYF

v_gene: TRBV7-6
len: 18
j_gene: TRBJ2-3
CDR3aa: CASSTRLAGDPIADTQYF

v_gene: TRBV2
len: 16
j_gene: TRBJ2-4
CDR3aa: CASRGGLEIAKNIQYF

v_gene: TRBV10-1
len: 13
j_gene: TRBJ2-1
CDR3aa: CASSGTNYNEQFF

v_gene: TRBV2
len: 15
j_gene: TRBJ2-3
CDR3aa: CASSPLVRSSDTQYF

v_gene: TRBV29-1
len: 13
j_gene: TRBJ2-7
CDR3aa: CSVSRGLSYEQYF

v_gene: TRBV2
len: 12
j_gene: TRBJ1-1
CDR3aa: CASNRAGTEAFF

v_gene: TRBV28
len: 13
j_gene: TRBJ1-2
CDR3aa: CASSLSGAYGYTF

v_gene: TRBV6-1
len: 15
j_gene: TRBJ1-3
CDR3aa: CASSLQGFPGNTIYF

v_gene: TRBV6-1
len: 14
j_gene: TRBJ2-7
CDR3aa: CASNSFQGTYEQYF

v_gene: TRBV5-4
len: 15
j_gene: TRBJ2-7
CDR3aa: CASSLGLGISYEQYF

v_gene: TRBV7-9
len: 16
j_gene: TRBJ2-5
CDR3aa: CASSFVWGRAVETQYF

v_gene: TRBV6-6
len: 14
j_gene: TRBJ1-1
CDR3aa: CASSGQGTGAKAFF

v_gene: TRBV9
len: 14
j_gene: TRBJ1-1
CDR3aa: CASSFGQANTEAFF

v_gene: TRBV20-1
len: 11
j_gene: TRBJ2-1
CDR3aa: CSAPHVNEQFF

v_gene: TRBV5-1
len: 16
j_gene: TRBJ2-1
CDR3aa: CASSSVQGVSYNEQFF

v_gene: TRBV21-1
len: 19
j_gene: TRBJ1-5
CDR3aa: CASSLHIGQGADSNQPQHF

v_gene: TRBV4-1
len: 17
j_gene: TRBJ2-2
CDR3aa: CASSQYTGTGNTGELFF

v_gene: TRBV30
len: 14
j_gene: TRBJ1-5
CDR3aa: CAWSLRRVDQPQHF

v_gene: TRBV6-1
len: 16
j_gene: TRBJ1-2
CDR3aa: CASREALQGVYGGYTF

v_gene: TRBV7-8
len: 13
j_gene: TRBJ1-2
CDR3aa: CASSPTTGSGYTF

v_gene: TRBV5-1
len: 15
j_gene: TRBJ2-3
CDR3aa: CASSQLADTTDTQYF